Presented here are 9 T cell receptor beta chains from one specimen sequenced in a study of cytomegalovirus exposure and HLA in healthy donors. Using immunoSEQ multiplex PCR, the repertoire was profiled, and TCRdb retains in-frame clones only, with some absent. Counted here are approximately 160,000 clones, approximately 81% occurring once; the ten biggest clones make up roughly 10%. Sequencing was performed on PBMCs. The receptors originated from a young man in good health and CMV-seropositive.

The chain recombines TRBV4-3 with TRBJ2-7; D possibly corresponds to TRBD2 (6 bases). Germline V lookup: CDR1 LGHNA, CDR2 YSLEER. V lost 0 bases, J lost 3 bases, and 12 bases lay in between. The CDR3 spans 15 residues. The CDR3 bases are TGCGCCAGCAGCCAAGATAGGGGACTCTACTACGAGCAGTACTTC. It translates to CASSQDRGLYYEQYF.

The V and J genes are TRBV2 and TRBJ2-3, with 7 bases fitting TRBD1. The CDR3 has 15 residues. The germline V gene encodes CDR1 SNHLY and CDR2 FYNNEI. Losses at the gene ends were 0 bases for V and 2 bases for J; bases not matched to a gene: 2. CDR3 sequence reads: CASSEAGQSTDTQYF. The CDR3 coding sequence is TGTGCCAGCAGTGAAGCGGGACAGTCCACAGATACGCAGTATTTT.

The rearrangement uses TRBV25-1 and TRBJ2-2, with 7 positions matching TRBD2. Trimming cost V 2 bases and J 2 bases; bases outside gene matches: 8. The CDR3 contains 17 residues. Germline CDR1 and CDR2: MGHDK and SYGVNS. The CDR3 loop is CASSELPAGSNTGELFF. DNA of the CDR3: TGTGCCAGCAGTGAACTTCCAGCGGGGAGTAACACCGGGGAGCTGTTTTTT. The full variable domain, in which reference TRBV25-1 and TRBJ2-2 provide the parts outside the CDR3, is EADIYQTPRYLVIGTGKKITLECSQTMGHDKMYWYQQDPGMELHLIHYSYGVNSTEKGDLSSESTVSRIRTEHFPLTLESARPSHTSQYLCASSELPAGSNTGELFFGEGSRLTVL.

The chain joins TRBV5-1 to TRBJ1-2, with D maybe TRBD1 (6 bases). Trimming cost V 4 bases and J 3 bases, with 13 bases left between them. The CDR3 length is 14 residues. The germline gives CDR1 SGHRS, CDR2 YFSETQ. The CDR3 DNA sequence: TGCGCCAGCAGCCAGACGGGGGGCGACTATGGCTACACCTTC. Encoded protein: CASSQTGGDYGYTF.

The J gene is TRBJ2-2, the V gene TRBV5-1; TRBD2 aligns across 9 bases. V dropped 5 bases and J dropped 1; count of bases not matched to a gene: 3. The V gene's germline CDR1 is SGHRS and CDR2 YFSETQ. This CDR3 is 15 amino acids long. CDR3 sequence (DNA): TGCGCCAGCAGGGTGACTAGCGGGAACACCGGGGAGCTGTTTTTT. Protein: CASRVTSGNTGELFF. The full variable domain, its missing parts supplied by reference TRBV5-1 and TRBJ2-2, is KAGVTQTPRYLIKTRGQQVTLSCSPISGHRSVSWYQQTPGQGLQFLFEYFSETQRNKGNFPGRFSGRQFSNSRSEMNVSTLELGDSALYLCASRVTSGNTGELFFGEGSRLTVL.

This clone appeared once. The junction does not match germline at one end; this may be a read error. J is TRBJ2-1 and V is TRBV7-7; possibly TRBD1 for D (7 bases). CDR3 length equals 13 residues. Germline CDR1 reads SSHAT; CDR2 reads FNYEAQ (reference sequence). The CDR3 DNA follows: TGTGCTAGCAGCGCGGGACAGCACAATGAGCAGTTCTTC. It is translated as CASSAGQHNEQFF.

The V and J genes are TRBV19 and TRBJ2-7; 10 bases are shared with TRBD2. This CDR3 is 14 amino acids long. Germline CDR1 LNHDA, CDR2 SQIVND (reference sequence). J lost 6 bases, V lost 3 bases, and 5 bases had no gene match. The CDR3 spells CASSISLAGVEQYF. The CDR3 nucleotides read TGTGCCAGTAGTATCAGCCTAGCGGGAGTCGAGCAGTACTTC.

The chain is built from TRBV7-9 and TRBJ2-7; TRBD1 agrees at 9 bases. The V and J ends lost 5 bases and 5 bases, in that order; junction bases with no gene match: 10. CDR1 SEHNR and CDR2 FQNEAQ come from the germline V gene (reference sequence). The CDR3 runs to 15 residues. This CDR3 is CASSTPWGQGNEQYF. DNA for the CDR3: TGTGCCAGCAGCACGCCTTGGGGACAGGGCAACGAGCAGTACTTC.

The rearrangement joins TRBV6-5 to TRBJ1-5; TRBD1 matches at 9 bases. Losses at the gene ends were 2 bases for V and 2 bases for J; bases not matched to a gene: 4. Germline values: CDR1 MNHEY, CDR2 SVGAGI. This CDR3 spans 16 amino acids. CDR3 region: CASSYSGDRGNQPQHF. In DNA, the CDR3 is TGTGCCAGCAGTTACAGCGGGGACAGGGGCAATCAGCCCCAGCATTTT.